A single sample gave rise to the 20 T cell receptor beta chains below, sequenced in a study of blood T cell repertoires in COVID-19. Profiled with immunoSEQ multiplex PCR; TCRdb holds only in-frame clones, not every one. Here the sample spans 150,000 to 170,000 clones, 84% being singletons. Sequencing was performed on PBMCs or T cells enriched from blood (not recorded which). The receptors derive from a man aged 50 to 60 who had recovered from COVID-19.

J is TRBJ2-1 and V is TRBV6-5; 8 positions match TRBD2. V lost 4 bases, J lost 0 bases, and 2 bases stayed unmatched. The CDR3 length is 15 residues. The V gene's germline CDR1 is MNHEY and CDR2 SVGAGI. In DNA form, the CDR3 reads TGTGCCAGCAGTTTCGGGGGGGACTCCTACAATGAGCAGTTCTTC. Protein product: CASSFGGDSYNEQFF.

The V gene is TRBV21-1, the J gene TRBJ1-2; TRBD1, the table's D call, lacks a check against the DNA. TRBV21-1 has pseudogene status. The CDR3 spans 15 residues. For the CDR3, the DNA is TGTGCCAGCAGCAAATCCCCCAGGGGGTCCTATGGCTACACCTTC. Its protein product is CASSKSPRGSYGYTF.

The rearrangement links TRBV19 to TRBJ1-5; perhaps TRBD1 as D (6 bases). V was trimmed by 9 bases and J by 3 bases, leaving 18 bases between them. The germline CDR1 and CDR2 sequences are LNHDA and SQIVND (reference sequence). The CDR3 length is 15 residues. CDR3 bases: TGTGCCAGCCGGGGGGGACAATCGATCAATCAGCCCCAGCATTTT. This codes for CASRGGQSINQPQHF.

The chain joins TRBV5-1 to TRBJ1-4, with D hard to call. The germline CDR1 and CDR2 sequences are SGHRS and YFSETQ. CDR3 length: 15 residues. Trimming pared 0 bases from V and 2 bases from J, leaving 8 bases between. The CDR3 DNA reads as TGCGCCAGCAGCTTGGGCGGGAGTACTAATGAAAAACTGTTTTTT. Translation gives CASSLGGSTNEKLFF.

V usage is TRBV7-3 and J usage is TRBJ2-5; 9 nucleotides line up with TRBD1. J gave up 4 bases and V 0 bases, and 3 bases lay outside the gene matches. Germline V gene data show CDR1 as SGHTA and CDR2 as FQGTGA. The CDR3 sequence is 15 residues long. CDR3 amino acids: CASSLTGQGLETQYF. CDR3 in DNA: TGTGCCAGCAGCTTAACGGGACAGGGATTAGAGACCCAGTACTTC.

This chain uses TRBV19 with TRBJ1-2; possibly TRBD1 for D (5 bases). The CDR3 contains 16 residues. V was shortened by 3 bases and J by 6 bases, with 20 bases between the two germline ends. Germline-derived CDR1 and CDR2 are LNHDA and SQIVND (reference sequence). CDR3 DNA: TGTGCCAGTAGTATGGTCGGGGGGGTTACCCCTGATGGCTACACCTTC. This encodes CASSMVGGVTPDGYTF.

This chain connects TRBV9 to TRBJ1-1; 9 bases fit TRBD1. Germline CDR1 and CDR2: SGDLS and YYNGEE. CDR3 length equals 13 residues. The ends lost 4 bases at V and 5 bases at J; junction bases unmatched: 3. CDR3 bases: TGTGCCAGCAGCCAGGACAGGGGAACTGAAGCTTTCTTT. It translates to CASSQDRGTEAFF. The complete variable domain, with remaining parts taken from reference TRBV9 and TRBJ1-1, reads DSGVTQTPKHLITATGQRVTLRCSPRSGDLSVYWYQQSLDQGLQFLIQYYNGEERAKGNILERFSAQQFPDLHSELNLSSLELGDSALYFCASSQDRGTEAFFGQGTRLTVV.

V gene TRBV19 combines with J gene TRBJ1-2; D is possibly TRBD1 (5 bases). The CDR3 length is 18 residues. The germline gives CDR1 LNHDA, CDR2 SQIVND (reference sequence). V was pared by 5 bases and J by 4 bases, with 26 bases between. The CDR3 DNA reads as TGTGCCAGTAGTGCGGGACGCCTCGGGGCCTCTTCTAGCTATGGCTACACCTTC. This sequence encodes CASSAGRLGASSSYGYTF.

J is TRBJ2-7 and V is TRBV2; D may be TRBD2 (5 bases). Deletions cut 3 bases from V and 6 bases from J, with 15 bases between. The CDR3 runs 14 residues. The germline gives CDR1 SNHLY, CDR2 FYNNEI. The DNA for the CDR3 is TGTGCCAGCAGTGAGGACTCCTCGACGGGCGAGCAGTACTTC. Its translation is CASSEDSSTGEQYF.

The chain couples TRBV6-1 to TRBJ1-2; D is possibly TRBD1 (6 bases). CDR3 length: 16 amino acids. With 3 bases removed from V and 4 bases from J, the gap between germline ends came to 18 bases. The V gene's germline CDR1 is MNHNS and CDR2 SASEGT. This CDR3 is CASSESTGQGFYGYTF. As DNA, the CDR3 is TGTGCCAGCAGTGAGAGCACAGGGCAGGGGTTCTATGGCTACACCTTC.

The CDR3, as DNA: TGTGCCAGCGAAAACGGGAATTCCTATGGCTACACCTTC. This codes for CASENGNSYGYTF. This chain connects TRBV6-5 to TRBJ1-2; D gene unclear. Germline assignment: CDR1 MNHEY and CDR2 SVGAGI. The V end was cut by 8 bases, the J end by 4 bases, with 14 bases between. There are 13 residues in the CDR3.

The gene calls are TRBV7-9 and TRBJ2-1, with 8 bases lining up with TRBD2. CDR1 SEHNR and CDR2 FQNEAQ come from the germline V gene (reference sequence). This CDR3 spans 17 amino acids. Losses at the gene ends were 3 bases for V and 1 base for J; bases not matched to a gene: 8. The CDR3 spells CASSLGSGAASYNEQFF. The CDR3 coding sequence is TGTGCCAGCAGCTTGGGTAGCGGGGCGGCTTCCTACAATGAGCAGTTCTTC.

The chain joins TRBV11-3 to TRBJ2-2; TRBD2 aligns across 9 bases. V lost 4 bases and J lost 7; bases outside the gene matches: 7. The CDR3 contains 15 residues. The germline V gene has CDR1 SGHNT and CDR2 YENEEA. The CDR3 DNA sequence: TGTGCCAGCAGCTCCGAGCGGGGGGATTACGGGGAGCTGTTTTTT. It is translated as CASSSERGDYGELFF. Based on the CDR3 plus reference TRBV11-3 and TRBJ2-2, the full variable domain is EAGVVQSPRYKIIEKKQPVAFWCNPISGHNTLYWYLQNLGQGPELLIRYENEEAVDDSQLPKDRFSAERLKGVDSTLKIQPAELGDSAVYLCASSSERGDYGELFFGEGSRLTVL.

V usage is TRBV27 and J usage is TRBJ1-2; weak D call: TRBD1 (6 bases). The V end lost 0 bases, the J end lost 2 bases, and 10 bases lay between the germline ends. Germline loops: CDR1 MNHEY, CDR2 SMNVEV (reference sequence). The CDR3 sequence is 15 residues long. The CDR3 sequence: CASSLSGGGNYGYTF. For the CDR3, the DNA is TGTGCCAGCAGTTTATCAGGGGGGGGGAACTATGGCTACACCTTC.

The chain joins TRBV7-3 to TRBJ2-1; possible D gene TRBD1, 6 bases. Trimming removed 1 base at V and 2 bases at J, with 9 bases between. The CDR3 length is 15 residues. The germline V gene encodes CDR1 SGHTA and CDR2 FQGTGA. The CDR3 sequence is CASSLKQGPYNEQFF. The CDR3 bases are TGTGCCAGCAGCTTAAAACAGGGTCCCTACAATGAGCAGTTCTTC.

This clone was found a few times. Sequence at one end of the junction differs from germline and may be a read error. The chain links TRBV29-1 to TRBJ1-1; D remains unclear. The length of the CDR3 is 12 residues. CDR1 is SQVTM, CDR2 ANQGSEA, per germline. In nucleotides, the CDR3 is TGCAGCGTTGAAGACGGGAACTCTGAAGCTTTCTTT. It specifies CSVEDGNSEAFF.

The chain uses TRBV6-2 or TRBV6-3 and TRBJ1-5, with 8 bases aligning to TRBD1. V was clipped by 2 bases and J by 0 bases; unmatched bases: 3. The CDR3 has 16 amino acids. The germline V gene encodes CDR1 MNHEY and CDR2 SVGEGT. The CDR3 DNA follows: TGTGCCAGCAGTTACGGGACAGGTTATAGCAATCAGCCCCAGCATTTT. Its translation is CASSYGTGYSNQPQHF.

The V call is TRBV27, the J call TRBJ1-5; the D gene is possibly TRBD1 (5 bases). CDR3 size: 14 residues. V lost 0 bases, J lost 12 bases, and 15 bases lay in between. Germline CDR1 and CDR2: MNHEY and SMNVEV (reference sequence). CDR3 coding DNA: TGTGCCAGCAGTTTATCGCCATGGAGGGGACTCCAGCATTTT. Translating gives CASSLSPWRGLQHF.

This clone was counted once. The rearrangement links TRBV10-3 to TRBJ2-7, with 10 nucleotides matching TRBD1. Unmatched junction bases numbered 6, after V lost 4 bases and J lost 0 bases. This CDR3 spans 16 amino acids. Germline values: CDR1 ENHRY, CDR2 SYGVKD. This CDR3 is CAISGPGQGSSYEQYF. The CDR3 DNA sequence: TGTGCCATCAGTGGGCCGGGACAGGGGAGCTCCTACGAGCAGTACTTC.

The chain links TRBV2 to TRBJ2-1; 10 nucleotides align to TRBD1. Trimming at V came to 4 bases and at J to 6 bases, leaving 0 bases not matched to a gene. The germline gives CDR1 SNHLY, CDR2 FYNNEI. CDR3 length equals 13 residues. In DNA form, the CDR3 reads TGTGCCAGCAGTGGGACAGGGGGCAATGAGCAGTTCTTC. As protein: CASSGTGGNEQFF. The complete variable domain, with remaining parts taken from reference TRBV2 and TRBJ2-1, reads EPEVTQTPSHQVTQMGQEVILRCVPISNHLYFYWYRQILGQKVEFLVSFYNNEISEKSEIFDDQFSVERPDGSNFTLKIRSTKLEDSAMYFCASSGTGGNEQFFGPGTRLTVL.